A single T cell receptor beta chain is shown here with its context. How the authors handled the data: Cell counts per sample came from amplifying reference gene primers. Generated by immunoSEQ multiplex PCR, the TCRdb table keeps only in-frame clones and is missing some. That table gives V, J and clone size, and the DNA gave D and trimming. This table has 200,000 to 250,000 clones, about 80% appearing once. The data stem from a study of blood T cell repertoires in COVID-19. Study summary: Whether acute or convalescent, the COVID-19 samples came from the United States, Italy and Spain.

The CDR3 spans 12 residues. Trimming removed 3 bases at V and 4 bases at J, with 3 bases between. Germline V gene sequence: CDR1 SGHTA, CDR2 FQGNSA. Ages ranged from 18 to 89 years, with residence in about two dozen US areas. The rearrangement uses TRBV7-2 and TRBJ2-2, with D unresolved. Sequencing used PBMCs or T cells enriched from blood (not recorded which). The source is a woman in her forties with acute COVID-19. CDR3 loop: CASSFVTGELFF. In nucleotides, the CDR3 is TGTGCCAGCAGCTTCGTCACCGGGGAGCTGTTTTTT.